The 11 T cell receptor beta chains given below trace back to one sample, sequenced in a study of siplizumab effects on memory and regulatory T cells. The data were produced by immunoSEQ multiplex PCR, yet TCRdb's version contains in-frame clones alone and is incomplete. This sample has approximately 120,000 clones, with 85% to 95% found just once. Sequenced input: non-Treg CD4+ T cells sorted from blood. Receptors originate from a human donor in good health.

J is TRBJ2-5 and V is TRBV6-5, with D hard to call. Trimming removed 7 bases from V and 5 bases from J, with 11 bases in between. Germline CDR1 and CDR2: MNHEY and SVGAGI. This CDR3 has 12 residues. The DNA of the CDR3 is TGTGCCAGCAATAATCCTGGGGAGACCCAGTACTTC. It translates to CASNNPGETQYF.

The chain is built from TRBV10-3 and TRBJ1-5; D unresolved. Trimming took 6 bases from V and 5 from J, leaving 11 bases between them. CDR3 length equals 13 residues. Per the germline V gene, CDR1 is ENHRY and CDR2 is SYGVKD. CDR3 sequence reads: CAIRASRDQPQHF. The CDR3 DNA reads TGTGCCATCAGGGCATCGAGGGATCAGCCCCAGCATTTT.

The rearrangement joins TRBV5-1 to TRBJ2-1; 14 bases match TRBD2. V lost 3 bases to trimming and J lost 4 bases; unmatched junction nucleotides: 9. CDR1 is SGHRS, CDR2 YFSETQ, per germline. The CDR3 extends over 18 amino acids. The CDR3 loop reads CASSWGLAGEKNYNEQFF. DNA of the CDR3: TGCGCCAGCAGCTGGGGACTAGCGGGGGAAAAAAATTACAATGAGCAGTTCTTC.

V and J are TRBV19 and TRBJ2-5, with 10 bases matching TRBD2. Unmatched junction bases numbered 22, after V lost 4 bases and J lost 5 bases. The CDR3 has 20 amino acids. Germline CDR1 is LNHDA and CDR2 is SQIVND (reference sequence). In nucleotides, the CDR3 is TGTGCCAGTAGTACAACAGGGGGACTACTAGCGGGGCTCACGGGGGAGACCCAGTACTTC. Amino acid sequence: CASSTTGGLLAGLTGETQYF.

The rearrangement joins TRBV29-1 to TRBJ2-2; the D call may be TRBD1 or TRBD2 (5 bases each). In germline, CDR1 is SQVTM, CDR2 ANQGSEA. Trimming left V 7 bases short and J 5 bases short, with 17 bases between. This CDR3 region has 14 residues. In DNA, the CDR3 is TGCAGCGGAGGAGCCGGGACGGCTACCGGGGAGCTGTTTTTT. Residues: CSGGAGTATGELFF.

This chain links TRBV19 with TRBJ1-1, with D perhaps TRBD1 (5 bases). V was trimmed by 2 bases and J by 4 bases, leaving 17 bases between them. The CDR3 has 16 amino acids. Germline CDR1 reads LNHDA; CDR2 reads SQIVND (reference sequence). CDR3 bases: TGTGCCAGTAGTATAAGGGGCTGGTGGAAGCCCACTGAAGCTTTCTTT. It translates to CASSIRGWWKPTEAFF.

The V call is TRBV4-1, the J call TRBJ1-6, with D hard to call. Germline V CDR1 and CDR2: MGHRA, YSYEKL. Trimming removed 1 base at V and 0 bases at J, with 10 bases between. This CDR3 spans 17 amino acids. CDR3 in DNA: TGCGCCAGCAGCCAAGCGACACAGAGCTCCTATAATTCACCCCTCCACTTT. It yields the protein CASSQATQSSYNSPLHF.

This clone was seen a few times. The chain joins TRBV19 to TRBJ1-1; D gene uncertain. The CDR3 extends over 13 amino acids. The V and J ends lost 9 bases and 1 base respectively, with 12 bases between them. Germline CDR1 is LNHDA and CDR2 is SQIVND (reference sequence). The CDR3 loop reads CASAGQSNTEAFF. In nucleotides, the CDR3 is TGTGCCAGCGCCGGGCAGTCGAACACTGAAGCTTTCTTT.

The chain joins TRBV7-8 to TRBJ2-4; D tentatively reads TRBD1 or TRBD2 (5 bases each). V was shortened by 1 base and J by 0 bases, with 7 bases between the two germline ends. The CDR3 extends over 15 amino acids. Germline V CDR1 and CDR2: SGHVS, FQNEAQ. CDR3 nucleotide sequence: TGTGCCAGCAGCTTAGGAGGGGCAGCCAAAAACATTCAGTACTTC. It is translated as CASSLGGAAKNIQYF.

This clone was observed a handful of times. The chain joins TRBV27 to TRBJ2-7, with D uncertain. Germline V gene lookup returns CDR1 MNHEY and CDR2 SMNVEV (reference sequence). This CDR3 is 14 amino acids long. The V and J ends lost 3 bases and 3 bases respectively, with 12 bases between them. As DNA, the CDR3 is TGTGCCAGCAGTTTCGCCCCGTGGGGCTACGAGCAGTACTTC. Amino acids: CASSFAPWGYEQYF.

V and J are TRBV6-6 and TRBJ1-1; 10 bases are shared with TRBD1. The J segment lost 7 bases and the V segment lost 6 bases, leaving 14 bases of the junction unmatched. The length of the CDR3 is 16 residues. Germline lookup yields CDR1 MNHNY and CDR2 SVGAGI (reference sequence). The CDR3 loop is CASRTRQGALRVEAFF. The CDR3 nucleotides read TGTGCCAGCAGGACGAGACAGGGGGCACTTAGGGTTGAAGCTTTCTTT.